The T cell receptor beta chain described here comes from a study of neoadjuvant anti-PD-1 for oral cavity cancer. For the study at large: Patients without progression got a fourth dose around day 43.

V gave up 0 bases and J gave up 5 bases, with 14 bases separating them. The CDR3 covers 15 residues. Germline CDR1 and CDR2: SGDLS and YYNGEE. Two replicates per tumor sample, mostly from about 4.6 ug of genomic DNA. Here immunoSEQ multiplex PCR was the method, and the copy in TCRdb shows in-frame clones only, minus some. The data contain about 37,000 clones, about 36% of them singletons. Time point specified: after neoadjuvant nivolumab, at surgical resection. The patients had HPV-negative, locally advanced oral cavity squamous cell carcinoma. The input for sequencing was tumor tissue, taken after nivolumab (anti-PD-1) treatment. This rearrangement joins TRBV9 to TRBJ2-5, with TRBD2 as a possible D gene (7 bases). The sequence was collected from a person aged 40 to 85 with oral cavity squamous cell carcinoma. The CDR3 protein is CASSVGTVGRETQYF. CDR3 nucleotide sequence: TGTGCCAGCAGCGTAGGGACAGTCGGGAGGGAGACCCAGTACTTC. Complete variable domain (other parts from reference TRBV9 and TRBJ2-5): DSGVTQTPKHLITATGQRVTLRCSPRSGDLSVYWYQQSLDQGLQFLIQYYNGEERAKGNILERFSAQQFPDLHSELNLSSLELGDSALYFCASSVGTVGRETQYFGPGTRLLVL.